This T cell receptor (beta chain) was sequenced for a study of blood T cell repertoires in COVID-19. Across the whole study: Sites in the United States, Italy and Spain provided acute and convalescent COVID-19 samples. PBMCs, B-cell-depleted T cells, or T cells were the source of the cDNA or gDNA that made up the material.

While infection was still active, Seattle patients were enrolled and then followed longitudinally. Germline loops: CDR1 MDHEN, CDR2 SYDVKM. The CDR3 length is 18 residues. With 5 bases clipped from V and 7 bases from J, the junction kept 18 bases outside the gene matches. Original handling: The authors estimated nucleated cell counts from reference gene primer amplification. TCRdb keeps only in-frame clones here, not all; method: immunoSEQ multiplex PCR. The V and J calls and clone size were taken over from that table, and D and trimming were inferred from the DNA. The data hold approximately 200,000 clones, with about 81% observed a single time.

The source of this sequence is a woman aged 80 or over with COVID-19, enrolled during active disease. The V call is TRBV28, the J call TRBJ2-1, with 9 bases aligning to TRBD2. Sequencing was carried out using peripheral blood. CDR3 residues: CASSVSRRAGGDSNEQFF. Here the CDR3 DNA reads TGTGCCAGCAGTGTATCCAGGCGGGCGGGAGGGGATTCGAATGAGCAGTTCTTC.